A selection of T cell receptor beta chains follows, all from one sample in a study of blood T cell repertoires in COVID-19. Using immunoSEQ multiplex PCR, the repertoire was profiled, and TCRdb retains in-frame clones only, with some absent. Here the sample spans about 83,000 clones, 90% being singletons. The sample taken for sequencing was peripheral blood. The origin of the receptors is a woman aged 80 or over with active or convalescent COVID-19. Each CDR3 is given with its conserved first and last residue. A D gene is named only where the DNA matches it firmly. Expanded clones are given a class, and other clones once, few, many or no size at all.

CASKGDRGRPGNSPLHF,TGTGCCAGCAAAGGGGACAGGGGGCGGCCCGGGAATTCACCCCTCCACTTT,17,TRBJ1-6,TRBV2,TRBD1,once
CASSQDWSRGRTGELFF,TGCGCCAGCAGCCAAGATTGGAGCAGGGGGCGAACCGGGGAGCTGTTTTTT,17,TRBJ2-2,TRBV4-3,TRBD1,.
CACRKAGANTGELFF,TGTGCCTGCCGAAAAGCGGGGGCGAACACCGGGGAGCTGTTTTTT,15,TRBJ2-2,TRBV30,TRBD2,.
CASSELNMNTEAFF,TGTGCCAGCAGCGAGCTAAATATGAACACTGAAGCTTTCTTT,14,TRBJ1-1,TRBV14,.,.
CASSKGQGGRTYGYTF,TGTGCCAGCAGTAAGGGACAGGGGGGAAGGACCTATGGCTACACCTTC,16,TRBJ1-2,TRBV28,TRBD1,few
CASRQNDRGRGWSNQPQHF,TGTGCCAGCAGACAGAACGACAGGGGGCGCGGTTGGAGCAATCAGCCCCAGCATTTT,19,TRBJ1-5,TRBV3-1/TRBV3-2,TRBD1,.
CASSPRTGPYQETQYF,TGTGCCAGTAGTCCGCGGACAGGGCCGTACCAAGAGACCCAGTACTTC,16,TRBJ2-5,TRBV19,TRBD1,.
CASSLGLSLHF,TGTGCCAGCAGCCTTGGCTTATCCCTCCACTTT,11,TRBJ1-6,TRBV3-1/TRBV3-2,.,.
CASSPRLAGGRTGELFF,TGTGCCAGCAGTCCTAGACTAGCGGGGGGGCGGACCGGGGAGCTGTTTTTT,17,TRBJ2-2,TRBV6-6,TRBD2,few
CASSQEWDRGFGANVLTF,TGTGCCAGCAGCCAAGAATGGGACAGGGGGTTTGGGGCCAACGTCCTGACTTTC,18,TRBJ2-6,TRBV3-1/TRBV3-2,TRBD1,.
CASSQPGQIRGSGNTIYF,TGTGCCAGCTCACAGCCGGGACAAATTCGGGGCTCTGGAAACACCATATATTTT,18,TRBJ1-3,TRBV18,.,.
CASSLTGNGYTF,TGTGCCAGCAGCCTGACAGGGAACGGCTACACCTTC,12,TRBJ1-2,TRBV7-3,TRBD1,.
CASSQDGLLMNTEAFF,TGCGCCAGCAGCCAAGATGGACTTCTTATGAACACTGAAGCTTTCTTT,16,TRBJ1-1,TRBV4-3,.,.
CASRVGASDGYTF,TGTGCCAGCAGGGTAGGGGCATCAGATGGCTACACCTTC,13,TRBJ1-2,TRBV2,.,once
CATRPDRGNTEAFF,TGTGCCACTCGCCCTGATCGAGGGAACACTGAAGCTTTCTTT,14,TRBJ1-1,TRBV19,.,few
CASSEQGGNEQFF,TGTGCCAGCAGTGAGCAGGGGGGCAATGAGCAGTTCTTC,13,TRBJ2-1,TRBV2,.,.
CASSDREGTYEQYF,TGTGCCAGCAGTGACAGGGAAGGAACCTACGAGCAGTACTTC,14,TRBJ2-7,TRBV6-1,.,.
CASTEGGQISQETQYF,TGTGCCAGCACCGAAGGAGGGCAGATATCCCAAGAGACCCAGTACTTC,16,TRBJ2-5,TRBV7-6,.,.
CASSFTGGEGNQPQHF,TGTGCCAGCAGCTTCACAGGGGGCGAAGGCAATCAGCCCCAGCATTTT,16,TRBJ1-5,TRBV7-2,TRBD1,.
CASSRPQGSSSNEQFF,TGCGCCAGCAGCCGCCCTCAGGGGAGTAGCTCCAATGAGCAGTTCTTC,16,TRBJ2-1,TRBV5-1,.,.
CASSLSWLGLNTEAFF,TGTGCCAGCAGTTTATCGTGGTTGGGGCTGAACACTGAAGCTTTCTTT,16,TRBJ1-1,TRBV27,.,.
CSASQGQNTEAFF,TGCAGTGCTAGTCAGGGGCAGAACACTGAAGCTTTCTTT,13,TRBJ1-1,TRBV20-1,.,.
CASSLGRTGGSEQYF,TGCGCCAGCAGCTTGGGACGGACAGGGGGAAGCGAGCAGTACTTC,15,TRBJ2-7,TRBV5-1,TRBD1,.
CATSREITLYRAVGSYEQYF,TGTGCCACCAGCAGAGAAATTACCCTATACAGGGCCGTTGGCTCCTACGAGCAGTACTTC,20,TRBJ2-7,TRBV15,.,once
CASSLRQWRNTEAFF,TGTGCCAGCAGTTTACGACAGTGGCGGAACACTGAAGCTTTCTTT,15,TRBJ1-1,TRBV28,.,.
CASSPGQGGSYTF,TGTGCCAGCTCACCAGGACAGGGTGGTAGCTACACCTTC,13,TRBJ1-2,TRBV18,TRBD1,.
CASSFKTGTGGTEAFF,TGTGCCAGCAGCTTTAAAACCGGGACAGGGGGCACTGAAGCTTTCTTT,16,TRBJ1-1,TRBV7-9,TRBD1,.
CASSLGLNLGEQYF,TGTGCCAGCAGCTTAGGCTTGAACCTAGGAGAGCAGTACTTC,14,TRBJ2-7,TRBV7-3,.,.
CAWSVRNPTNQPQHF,TGTGCCTGGAGTGTAAGGAACCCGACAAATCAGCCCCAGCATTTT,15,TRBJ1-5,TRBV30,.,.
CASSQRREGEKLFF,TGTGCCAGCAGCCAAAGGAGGGAGGGAGAAAAACTGTTTTTT,14,TRBJ1-4,TRBV6-6,.,.
CASSRGPRGQGNQPQHF,TGTGCCAGCAGTAGAGGGCCGAGGGGGCAAGGAAATCAGCCCCAGCATTTT,17,TRBJ1-5,TRBV6-2/TRBV6-3,TRBD1,.
CASSRTVTSGSTGELFF,TGTGCCAGCAGTCGGACTGTGACATCGGGTAGCACCGGGGAGCTGTTTTTT,17,TRBJ2-2,TRBV6-2/TRBV6-3,.,once
CASSLDSSGANVLTF,TGCGCCAGCAGCTTGGATAGCTCTGGGGCCAACGTCCTGACTTTC,15,TRBJ2-6,TRBV5-1,.,.
CARNQIQNTEAFF,TGTGCCCGAAACCAGATTCAGAACACTGAAGCTTTCTTT,13,TRBJ1-1,TRBV2,.,.
CASSFRQMGNTEAFF,TGTGCCAGCAGCTTTCGACAGATGGGGAACACTGAAGCTTTCTTT,15,TRBJ1-1,TRBV7-8,.,few
CAIQPRGVYEAFF,TGTGCCATCCAACCCAGGGGTGTGTACGAAGCTTTCTTT,13,TRBJ1-1,TRBV7-2,.,.
CASSKTGLTDTQYF,TGTGCCAGCAGCAAGACAGGACTCACAGATACGCAGTATTTT,14,TRBJ2-3,TRBV7-9,.,.
CAWTSGQGHSNQPQHF,TGTGCCTGGACTTCCGGACAGGGACATAGCAATCAGCCCCAGCATTTT,16,TRBJ1-5,TRBV30,TRBD1,.
CASKGWDTEAFF,TGTGCCAGCAAGGGGTGGGACACTGAAGCTTTCTTT,12,TRBJ1-1,TRBV12-3/TRBV12-4,.,once
CASSFYSYEQYF,TGTGCCAGCAGCTTTTATTCCTACGAGCAGTACTTC,12,TRBJ2-7,TRBV5-4,.,.
CASRGTGEAFF,TGTGCCAGTAGGGGGACAGGGGAAGCTTTCTTT,11,TRBJ1-1,TRBV19,TRBD1,.
CASSWRDRVTDTQYF,TGTGCCAGCAGCTGGCGGGACAGGGTCACAGATACGCAGTATTTT,15,TRBJ2-3,TRBV11-2,TRBD1,.
CASSNTGRVGYGYTF,TGTGCCAGCAGTAACACAGGGAGAGTGGGCTATGGCTACACCTTC,15,TRBJ1-2,TRBV28,.,.
CASSLTSGLPLEQYF,TGTGCCAGCAGTTTAACCTCAGGGTTGCCCCTCGAGCAGTACTTC,15,TRBJ2-7,TRBV6-2/TRBV6-3,.,.
CASRRQGWDSPLHF,TGTGCCAGCAGACGACAGGGCTGGGATTCACCCCTCCACTTT,14,TRBJ1-6,TRBV28,TRBD1,.
CASSLGQASYGYTF,TGTGCCAGCAGCTTGGGACAGGCCAGCTATGGCTACACCTTC,14,TRBJ1-2,TRBV5-4,.,once
CASSIGRGPSQETQYF,TGTGCCAGCAGCATTGGAAGGGGGCCTTCCCAAGAGACCCAGTACTTC,16,TRBJ2-5,TRBV7-9,TRBD1,.
CASTDGQGGNEKLFF,TGTGCCAGCACCGACGGGCAGGGAGGTAATGAAAAACTGTTTTTT,15,TRBJ1-4,TRBV2,.,.
CASSLIGARELFF,TGTGCCAGCAGCTTGATAGGGGCCCGGGAGCTGTTTTTT,13,TRBJ2-2,TRBV7-2,.,.
CASSQEGDRGSGNTIYF,TGTGCCAGCAGCCAAGAAGGCGACAGGGGCTCTGGAAACACCATATATTTT,17,TRBJ1-3,TRBV4-2,TRBD1,.
CASSSLAGAGGEQFF,TGTGCCAGCAGTTCTCTAGCGGGGGCCGGCGGTGAGCAGTTCTTC,15,TRBJ2-1,TRBV27,TRBD2,.
CASSYGGLAGYTF,TGTGCCAGCAGTTACGGGGGACTAGCTGGCTACACCTTC,13,TRBJ1-2,TRBV6-5,.,.